Detailed here is one T cell receptor (beta chain). Its antigen is currently not known. No qualities accompany the bases; no much larger clone lies one base away. Trimming takes 3 bases off V and 4 bases off J; junction bases not matched to a gene: 8. Spanning cysteine to phenylalanine, the CDR3 consists of 16 amino acids. CDR3 DNA only is kept here, 48 bases in frame from base 1. Via the germline V gene (reference sequence), CDR1 is MNHEY and CDR2 SMNVEV. The library was prepared using the immunoSEQ multiplex PCR assay. Here the immuneACCESS table is served through TCRdb, limited to in-frame sequences with V and J called. Missing clones are a known gap in these copies; in checked studies unresolved V genes cover under half, and the rest lacks a known reason. The sample data list about 82,000 clones, and over 95% of these were observed just once. 0.37% of the sample goes to the ten largest clones. This sample is part of a study of technical replicates of blood from several donors (dated by TCRdb to about 2017).

This sequence uses TRBV27 and TRBJ2-7, with 11 middle bases fitting TRBD2. The TCR was taken from a human donor in good health. The sequenced sample consisted of T cells isolated from PBMCs. The nucleotides are TGTGCCAGCAGTTTGATTAGCGGGAGGGTATTTTACGAGCAGTACTTC. This encodes CASSLISGRVFYEQYF.